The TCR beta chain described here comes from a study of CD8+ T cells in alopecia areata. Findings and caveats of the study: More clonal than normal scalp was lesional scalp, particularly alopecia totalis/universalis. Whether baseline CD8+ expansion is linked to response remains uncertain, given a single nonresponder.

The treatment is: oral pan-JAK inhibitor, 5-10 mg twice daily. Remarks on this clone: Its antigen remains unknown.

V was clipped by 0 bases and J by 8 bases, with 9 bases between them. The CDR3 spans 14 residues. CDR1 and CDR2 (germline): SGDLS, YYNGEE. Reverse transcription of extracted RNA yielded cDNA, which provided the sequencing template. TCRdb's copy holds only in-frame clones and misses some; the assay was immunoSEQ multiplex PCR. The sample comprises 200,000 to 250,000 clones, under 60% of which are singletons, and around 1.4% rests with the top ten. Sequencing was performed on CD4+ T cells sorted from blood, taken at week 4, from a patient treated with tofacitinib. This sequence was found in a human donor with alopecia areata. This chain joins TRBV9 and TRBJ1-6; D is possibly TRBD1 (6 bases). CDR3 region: CASSVGQGYSPLHF. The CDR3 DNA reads TGTGCCAGCAGCGTAGGGCAGGGGTATTCACCCCTCCACTTT.